This T cell receptor beta chain was sequenced during a study of T-cell memory formation after mild COVID-19. In the study overall: Largely donor-specific TCR clusters were found.

Findings and caveats of the study: Among clones peaking at day 37 in the second wave, SARS-CoV-2 specificity remained unconfirmed. Clones contracting across day 15 to 85 had a balanced CD4/CD8 profile; later expanding clones leaned CD4+. The main location of contracting CD4+ clones was CM and EM, and that of contracting CD8+ clones was EMRA.

V was cut by 6 bases and J by 12 bases, with 19 bases left in between. Germline CDR1 and CDR2: LGHNT and FRNRAP. This CDR3 has 13 residues. This clonotype was counted a few times. Its antigen is still unknown. TCRdb recomputed calls from the 5' RACE reads with MiXCR, one row per CDR3 protein. The sample lists 300,000 to 350,000 distinct CDR3 sequences, approximately 20% occurring once. The specimen was PBMCs or a T cell subset sorted from them (not recorded which). The rearrangement links TRBV12-5 to TRBJ2-3; D is tentatively TRBD1 or TRBD2 (5 bases each). This clonotype was obtained from a young man who had mild COVID-19 (a few samples of this study predate the infection). Cell type and time point are not known. CDR3 coding DNA: TGTGCTAGTGGCTCCAACCGGGACGATAGACAGTATTTT. Encoded protein: CASGSNRDDRQYF.